The text below deals with one TCR beta chain. This CDR3 contains 16 residues. Germline V gene data show CDR1 as SGHTA and CDR2 as FQGNSA. Using immunoSEQ multiplex PCR, the repertoire was profiled, and TCRdb retains in-frame clones only, with some absent. The sample shows 30,000 to 40,000 clones, roughly 81% of them seen only once. This sample is part of a study of OX40 agonist ivuxolimab in advanced cancers. Overall study: Antecedent anti-PD-1, anti-PD-L1 or anti-CTLA-4 therapy was permissible, with over 35% having received some.

The sequencing here drew on CD4+ or CD8+ T cells sorted from blood, taken in a trial of the OX40 agonist ivuxolimab. This TCR derives from an adult with an advanced solid tumor such as melanoma, head and neck, liver or kidney cancer. The rearrangement links TRBV7-2 to TRBJ2-5; D is possibly TRBD1 (5 bases). The end of the DNA is better explained by TRBJ2-7, so the J call may be wrong. The CDR3 DNA reads as TGTGCCAGCAGCTTACTAAGCAGGGCTGTAGCCTACGAGCAGTACTTC. As protein: CASSLLSRAVAYEQYF.